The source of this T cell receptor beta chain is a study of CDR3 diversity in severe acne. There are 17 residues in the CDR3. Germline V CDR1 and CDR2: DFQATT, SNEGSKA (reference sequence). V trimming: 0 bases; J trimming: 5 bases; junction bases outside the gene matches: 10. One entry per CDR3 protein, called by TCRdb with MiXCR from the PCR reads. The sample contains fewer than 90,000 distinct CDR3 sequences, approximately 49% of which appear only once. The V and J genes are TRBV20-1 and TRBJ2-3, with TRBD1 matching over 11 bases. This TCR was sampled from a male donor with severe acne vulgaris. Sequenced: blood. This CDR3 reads CSARDRLRTGGVDTQYF. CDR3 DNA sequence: TGCAGTGCTAGAGATCGTCTCCGGACAGGGGGCGTAGATACGCAGTATTTT.